A selection of T cell receptor beta chains follows, all from one sample in a study of graft-versus-host responses after intestinal transplantation. Libraries were prepared by immunoSEQ multiplex PCR; TCRdb keeps only in-frame clonotypes and omits some of them. The sample has roughly 5,200 clones; 25% are singletons. This specimen consisted of alloreactive CD4+ T cells from a mixed lymphocyte reaction culture, obtained before transplantation. These receptors were taken from a human patient who was an organ donor for intestinal transplantation. The CDR3 runs from the conserved cysteine through the conserved F or W. The order of the fields is D gene, clone size, V gene, J gene, CDR3 protein, CDR3 DNA. A D gene is named only where the DNA matches it firmly. Only part of the rows carry a size: once, few, many, or a class if the clone is expanded.

-,few,TRBV5-4,TRBJ2-2,CASSSAGELFF,TGTGCCAGCAGCTCGGCCGGGGAGCTGTTTTTT
-,-,TRBV10-3,TRBJ1-2,CAISEITGINYGYTF,TGTGCCATCAGTGAGATAACAGGGATTAACTATGGCTACACCTTC
-,-,TRBV11-1,TRBJ2-2,CASSLVLNTGELFF,TGTGCCAGCAGCTTAGTTCTAAACACCGGGGAGCTGTTTTTT
TRBD1,-,TRBV18,TRBJ1-2,CASSPQGAGYGYTF,TGTGCCAGCTCGCCACAGGGGGCAGGGTATGGCTACACCTTC
-,medium-sized,TRBV2,TRBJ1-3,CASREQGFGNTIYF,TGTGCCAGCAGAGAACAGGGTTTTGGAAACACCATATATTTT
TRBD2,few,TRBV5-1,TRBJ2-7,CASSLALTSGGAYEQYF,TGCGCCAGCAGCTTGGCCTTAACTAGCGGGGGGGCCTACGAGCAGTACTTC
TRBD2,-,TRBV2,TRBJ2-7,CASSVLADSYEQYF,TGTGCCAGCAGTGTGCTAGCGGACTCCTACGAGCAGTACTTC
TRBD2,-,TRBV5-1,TRBJ2-3,CASSLGGLAGVPDTQYF,TGCGCCAGCAGCTTGGGGGGACTAGCGGGAGTTCCAGATACGCAGTATTTT
-,few,TRBV19,TRBJ2-4,CASSNGGTVHQNIQYF,TGTGCCAGTAGTAACGGCGGGACGGTGCATCAAAACATTCAGTACTTC
-,-,TRBV25-1,TRBJ1-2,CASSLGDYYGYTF,TGTGCCAGCAGTCTCGGGGACTACTATGGCTACACCTTC
-,-,TRBV7-9,TRBJ2-7,CASSSVPYEQYF,TGTGCCAGCAGCTCGGTCCCCTACGAGCAGTACTTC
TRBD2,few,TRBV5-1,TRBJ2-1,CASSRGLAGLYNEQFF,TGCGCCAGCAGCCGGGGCCTAGCGGGGCTCTACAATGAGCAGTTCTTC
-,-,TRBV4-2,TRBJ1-4,CASSLVGGEKLFF,TGTGCCAGCAGCTTGGTAGGCGGTGAAAAACTGTTTTTT
TRBD1,medium-sized,TRBV6-5,TRBJ1-2,CASSRGTETYGYTF,TGTGCCAGCAGTAGAGGGACAGAAACCTATGGCTACACCTTC
TRBD2,-,TRBV13,TRBJ2-2,CASSLTRTSGSPGELFF,TGTGCCAGCAGCTTAACCAGGACTAGCGGGAGTCCCGGGGAGCTGTTTTTT